The 17 T cell receptor beta chains presented below share a single source sample, sequenced in a study of T cells in Graves' hyperthyroidism and ophthalmopathy. The TCR beta CDR3 regions underwent amplification using RNA transcripts as the source. A first-round RT-PCR of the TCR CDR3 used the HTBI primer set. TCRdb reprocessed the multiplex PCR reads via MiXCR and lists one record per CDR3 protein. The sample has 600,000 to 750,000 distinct CDR3 sequences; 17% are singletons. Sequences were obtained from blood. These receptors originate from a man in his fifties with Graves' hyperthyroidism.

This clonotype was recorded a few times. The chain joins TRBV27 to TRBJ1-5; D is perhaps TRBD1 (6 bases). The DNA matches TRBJ2-3 better at its end, which makes the J call doubtful. The CDR3 sequence is 14 residues long. Germline V CDR1 and CDR2: MNHEY, SMNVEV (reference sequence). CDR3 sequence (DNA): TGTGCCAGCAGTTTACAGGGGCGCAATCAGCCCCAGTATTTT. Translating gives CASSLQGRNQPQYF.

This clonotype was observed a single time. This sequence joins TRBV10-3 and TRBJ1-5, with unresolved D. There are 14 residues in the CDR3. Germline CDR1 and CDR2: ENHRY and SYGVKD. V lost 10 bases to trimming and J lost 6 bases, with 19 bases between them. CDR3 coding DNA: TGTGCCAGCAGCACTGCGGGGTTAGGTCAGCCCCAGCATTTT. Its protein product is CASSTAGLGQPQHF.

Concerning this clonotype itself: A much larger clone sits a single nucleotide away, making a read error possible. J is TRBJ2-1 and V is TRBV5-1; a possible D gene is TRBD2 (5 bases). The CDR3 runs to 16 residues. Germline values: CDR1 SGHRS, CDR2 YFSETQ. This CDR3 is CASSRRTWSSYNQQFF. The CDR3 DNA sequence: TGCGCCAGCAGCCGTCGGACTTGGAGCTCCTACAATCAGCAGTTCTTC.

This clonotype was observed at least ten times. The genes are TRBV11-1 and TRBJ2-2, with 8 positions matching TRBD1. The length of the CDR3 is 16 residues. V lost 7 bases and J lost 6; bases outside the gene matches: 13. Looked up from germline, CDR1 is SGHAT and CDR2 is FQDESV (reference sequence). The DNA of the CDR3 is TGTGCCAGCACGGGAATTGGACAGGGATGGGCCGGGGAGCTGTTTTTT. Protein: CASTGIGQGWAGELFF.

This clonotype was seen at least ten times. The genes are TRBV11-2 and TRBJ2-1; D not certain. V lost 8 bases and J 5 bases, leaving 16 bases between the germline ends. CDR3 length: 14 residues. Germline V gene data show CDR1 as SGHAT and CDR2 as FQNNGV. The CDR3, as DNA: TGTGCCAGCGCGGAGCTAGGAGCCCACAATGAGCAGTTCTTC. It codes for CASAELGAHNEQFF.

The chain combines TRBV24-1 with TRBJ2-6; D is possibly TRBD2 (7 bases). V was shortened by 5 bases and J by 3 bases, with 19 bases between the two germline ends. Germline-derived CDR1 and CDR2 are KGHDR and SFDVKD. CDR3 length equals 18 residues. CDR3 region: CATSAQPGGRGGANVLTF. CDR3 nucleotides: TGTGCCACCAGTGCCCAGCCCGGGGGGCGCGGTGGGGCCAACGTCCTGACTTTC.

V usage is TRBV30 and J usage is TRBJ2-2; 12 nucleotides align to TRBD2. Germline CDR1 reads GTSNPN; CDR2 reads SVGIG (reference sequence). With 4 bases clipped from V and 4 bases from J, the junction kept 7 bases outside the gene matches. The CDR3 runs to 16 residues. The CDR3 bases are TGTGCCTGGACCCTGACTAGCGGGAGTCGCACCGGGGAGCTGTTTTTT. Its protein is CAWTLTSGSRTGELFF.

In this sample, this clonotype turned up many times. The chain has TRBV15 and TRBJ2-5, with TRBD2 matching 8 bases. The CDR3 length is 15 residues. The junction had 2 bases not matched to a gene; V was cut back by 0 bases and J by 2 bases. CDR1 is LNHNV, CDR2 YYDKDF, per germline (reference sequence). DNA for the CDR3: TGTGCCACCAGCAGAGAGGCTAGCGGGCAAGAGACCCAGTACTTC. This gives the protein CATSREASGQETQYF.

This clonotype was recorded at least ten times. The J gene is TRBJ1-5, the V gene TRBV6-5, with 10 bases aligning to TRBD1. Germline V lookup: CDR1 MNHEY, CDR2 SVGAGI. V trimming: 2 bases; J trimming: 6 bases; junction bases outside the gene matches: 4. This CDR3 has 15 amino acids. This chain's CDR3 is CASSYLGQGIQPQHF. CDR3 sequence (DNA): TGTGCCAGCAGTTACCTGGGACAGGGGATTCAGCCCCAGCATTTT.

This clonotype was recorded many times. The chain has TRBV12-3 or TRBV12-4 and TRBJ2-7; 14 bases map to TRBD2. CDR3 length equals 15 residues. V shed 6 bases and J 7 bases; nucleotides not matched to a gene: 8. CDR3 amino acids: CASSSGTSGSNEQYF. CDR3 in DNA: TGTGCCAGCAGCTCGGGGACTAGCGGGAGTAATGAGCAGTACTTC.

The chain links TRBV9 to TRBJ2-1, with TRBD2 as a possible D gene (5 bases). CDR1 and CDR2 (germline): SGDLS, YYNGEE. CDR3 size: 14 residues. Trimming took off 4 bases at V and 2 bases at J, with 10 bases between the two ends. CDR3 DNA sequence: TGTGCCAGCAGCTCCCTCGGGACCTACAATGAGCAGTTCTTC. It translates to CASSSLGTYNEQFF.

This clonotype was recorded at least ten times. This sequence joins TRBV2 and TRBJ2-2, with D hard to call. V dropped 4 bases and J dropped 10 bases, with 10 bases sitting between them. The V gene's germline CDR1 is SNHLY and CDR2 FYNNEI. The CDR3 spans 12 residues. The CDR3 loop reads CASSAIREELFF. Written as DNA, the CDR3 is TGTGCCAGCAGTGCAATCAGAGAGGAGCTGTTTTTT.

The V and J genes are TRBV12-3 or TRBV12-4 and TRBJ1-5; possible D gene TRBD1, 5 bases. V was clipped by 6 bases and J by 6 bases, with 12 bases between them. The CDR3 sequence is 13 residues long. CDR3 nucleotide sequence: TGTGCCAGCAGAGCCCCTGGGGGTCAGCCCCAGCATTTT. This translates into CASRAPGGQPQHF.

This clonotype was detected ten times or more. J is TRBJ2-5 and V is TRBV29-1; unclear D gene. The CDR3 has 12 residues. With 4 bases removed from V and 4 bases from J, the gap between germline ends came to 10 bases. The germline gives CDR1 SQVTM, CDR2 ANQGSEA. CDR3 sequence: CSVVSSGETQYF. The CDR3 DNA follows: TGCAGCGTTGTGTCTAGTGGAGAGACCCAGTACTTC.

The chain couples TRBV7-9 to TRBJ2-7; TRBD2 is a possible D gene (6 bases). The CDR3 is 16 amino acids. Deletions cut 1 base from V and 3 bases from J, with 16 bases between. The V gene's germline CDR1 is SEHNR and CDR2 FQNEAQ (reference sequence). The CDR3 region is CASSLDGSGRNYEQYF. CDR3 nucleotides: TGTGCCAGCAGCTTAGATGGTAGCGGACGAAACTACGAGCAGTACTTC.

This clonotype was observed at least ten times. This rearrangement joins TRBV7-8 to TRBJ2-5; 10 bases line up with TRBD1. V was pared by 6 bases and J by 5 bases, with 15 bases of the junction left unmatched. The CDR3 totals 17 residues. Germline V gene data show CDR1 as SGHVS and CDR2 as FQNEAQ. In nucleotides, the CDR3 is TGTGCCAGCAGGACCATAAGCGGACAGGGGGTTGTTGAGACCCAGTACTTC. Translating it yields CASRTISGQGVVETQYF.

The table lists this clonotype with a few counts. The rearrangement joins TRBV28 to TRBJ1-6; a weak D match, TRBD1 (6 bases). V was trimmed by 6 bases and J by 3 bases, leaving 12 bases between them. Germline CDR1 MDHEN, CDR2 SYDVKM. This CDR3 has 15 residues. CDR3 in DNA: TGTGCCAGCAGGGGGGGCTCTTTCTATAATTCACCCCTCCACTTT. Protein product: CASRGGSFYNSPLHF.